The 13 T cell receptor beta chains below were found in one sample sequenced in a study of regulatory T cells in long-lasting Graves disease. The time point is: persistent/refractory GD, antithyroid drugs over 5 years with positive TRAb. PBMCs provided the RNA from which the TCR library was made. According to the study, TCR beta libraries were built with iRepertoire HTBI primers and CDR3-region Arm-PCR. TCRdb reanalysed the multiplex PCR reads using MiXCR and keeps one entry per CDR3 protein. The sample holds hundreds of thousands of distinct CDR3 sequences; roughly 21% are singletons and the top ten take 29%. This specimen consisted of peripheral blood mononuclear cells (PBMCs), obtained when the disease was refractory, from a patient treated with antithyroid drugs. The receptors were gathered from a female donor with Graves disease.

As for this clonotype: Possible read error: a much larger clone is one base away. The chain is built from TRBV7-3 and TRBJ2-7; 10 bases match TRBD1. This CDR3 is 15 amino acids long. Germline-derived CDR1 and CDR2 are SGHTA and FQGTGA. J lost 6 bases, V lost 6 bases, and 11 bases had no gene match. CDR3 DNA: TGTGCCAGCAGTTTATCACCGGGACAGGGGATCGAGCAGTACTTC. As protein: CASSLSPGQGIEQYF.

The chain is built from TRBV5-1 and TRBJ2-5, with 11 nucleotides matching TRBD2. The DNA end is a closer match to TRBJ2-1, so the J assignment may be wrong. The CDR3 covers 14 residues. Germline assignment: CDR1 SGHRS and CDR2 YFSETQ. The CDR3 reads CASKDLAGGAEQFF. The CDR3 nucleotides read TGCGCCAGCAAGGACTTAGCGGGGGGGGCCGAGCAGTTCTTC.

This clonotype was seen ten or more times. This sequence joins TRBV12-3 or TRBV12-4 and TRBJ2-2; TRBD2 aligns across 11 bases. The CDR3 loop spans 15 amino acids. V was clipped by 10 bases and J by 6 bases; unmatched bases: 10. As DNA, the CDR3 is TGTGCCATCCAGGGTACTAGCGGGAGAGCCGGGGAGCTGTTTTTT. As protein: CAIQGTSGRAGELFF.

As for this clonotype: A much bigger clone sits one base away, suggesting this may be a read error. The gene calls are TRBV7-9 and TRBJ1-4, with D unclear. Germline V gives CDR1 SEHNR, CDR2 FQNEAQ (reference sequence). The CDR3 has 13 amino acids. V was trimmed by 8 bases and J by 4 bases, leaving 11 bases between them. The CDR3 loop reads CASAGAINEKLFF. The CDR3 DNA reads TGTGCCAGCGCAGGAGCAATTAATGAAAAACTGTTTTTT.

The J gene is TRBJ1-1, the V gene TRBV18, with D possibly TRBD1 on 6 matching bases. Germline V gene lookup returns CDR1 KGHSH and CDR2 LQKENI. V lost 0 bases and J lost 8, with 19 bases in between. This CDR3 has 16 amino acids. CDR3 nucleotide sequence: TGTGCCAGCTCACCACCGGGCGGGACACTCAGCGGCGAAGCTTTCTTT. The encoded protein is CASSPPGGTLSGEAFF.

This clonotype was observed many times. The V and J genes are TRBV6-5 and TRBJ1-5; tentative D call: TRBD1 (5 bases). Germline-derived CDR1 and CDR2 are MNHEY and SVGAGI. Deletions cut 2 bases from V and 2 bases from J, with 13 bases between. The CDR3 extends over 16 amino acids. CDR3 sequence: CASSYGANLGNQPQHF. CDR3 sequence (DNA): TGTGCCAGCAGTTACGGGGCAAATTTGGGCAATCAGCCCCAGCATTTT.

This clonotype was recorded a few times. The chain couples TRBV18 to TRBJ1-2; D gene ambiguous. V gave up 3 bases and J gave up 6 bases, with 8 bases separating them. In germline, CDR1 is KGHSH, CDR2 LQKENI. The CDR3 totals 12 residues. The DNA for the CDR3 is TGTGCCAGCTCACCCGGGAGGGATGGCTACACCTTC. The encoded protein is CASSPGRDGYTF.

The chain uses TRBV7-2 and TRBJ1-1; D is ambiguous. V shed 2 bases and J shed 4 bases, with 14 bases lying between them. Germline lookup yields CDR1 SGHTA and CDR2 FQGNSA. This CDR3 spans 15 amino acids. CDR3 bases: TGTGCCAGCAGCTTATCGGTCACGGGGAGCACTGAAGCTTTCTTT. Its translation is CASSLSVTGSTEAFF.

The V gene is TRBV6-1, the J gene TRBJ2-4; the match to TRBD2 covers 10 bases. CDR1 is MNHNS and CDR2 is SASEGT in the germline V gene. CDR3 length equals 14 residues. V was clipped by 5 bases and J by 7 bases; unmatched bases: 5. Here the CDR3 reads CASSRAGGFNIQYF. The CDR3 coding sequence is TGTGCCAGCAGTCGAGCGGGAGGGTTTAACATTCAGTACTTC.

This chain uses TRBV27 with TRBJ1-1, with D possibly matching TRBD1 (5 bases). V was cut by 6 bases and J by 5 bases, with 16 bases left in between. The germline CDR1 and CDR2 sequences are MNHEY and SMNVEV (reference sequence). CDR3 length equals 14 residues. The CDR3 DNA reads TGTGCCAGCAGGCTAACAGGTGGAGGAACTGAAGCTTTCTTT. Protein: CASRLTGGGTEAFF.

Remarks on this clonotype: One end of the junction varies from germline; a read error may be responsible. This chain uses TRBV11-2 with TRBJ2-7, with 10 bases identical to TRBD2. The CDR3 is made up of 14 amino acids. CDR1 SGHAT and CDR2 FQNNGV come from the germline V gene. This CDR3 is CANSLSGGAYEQYF. Written as DNA, the CDR3 is TGTGCCAACAGCTTAAGCGGGGGGGCGTACGAGCAGTACTTC.

This clonotype came up a few times. V usage is TRBV4-1 and J usage is TRBJ2-7; no reliable D call. The CDR3 extends over 12 amino acids. Germline CDR1 and CDR2: MGHRA and YSYEKL. The V end lost 4 bases, the J end lost 6 bases, and 10 bases lay between the germline ends. The CDR3 DNA reads as TGCGCCAGCAGCCCCAATATGGGCGAGCAGTACTTC. Protein product: CASSPNMGEQYF.

The rearrangement links TRBV6-2 or TRBV6-3 to TRBJ1-1; possibly TRBD1 for D (5 bases). This CDR3 comprises 11 residues. Germline V CDR1 and CDR2: MNHEY, SVGEGT. V lost 6 bases and J 10 bases, leaving 12 bases between the germline ends. This chain's CDR3 is CASRSDSTAFF. CDR3 nucleotide sequence: TGTGCCAGCAGATCAGACAGTACAGCTTTCTTT.